This entry lists 27 T cell receptor beta chains sequenced from one sample in a study of blood T cell repertoires in COVID-19. TCRdb's copy holds only in-frame clones and misses some; the assay was immunoSEQ multiplex PCR. This table has 280,000 or so clones, approximately 81% appearing once. The sequencing input was PBMCs or T cells enriched from blood (not recorded which). The receptors come from a woman aged 45-60 years who had recovered from COVID-19.

The chain carries TRBV10-1 and TRBJ2-3; D possibly corresponds to TRBD2 (5 bases). Trimming pared 5 bases from V and 3 bases from J, leaving 9 bases between. The CDR3 has 13 residues. Germline values: CDR1 WNHNN, CDR2 SYGVQD (reference sequence). DNA for the CDR3: TGCGCCAGCAGTCTAGGGAGAACAGATACGCAGTATTTT. Its protein is CASSLGRTDTQYF.

V and J are TRBV11-2 and TRBJ2-2, with 12 bases identical to TRBD1. CDR1 SGHAT and CDR2 FQNNGV come from the germline V gene. The CDR3 covers 15 residues. Unmatched junction bases numbered 6, after V lost 7 bases and J lost 6 bases. DNA for the CDR3: TGTGCCAGCACCAGGGACAGGGGGCCTCCCGGGGAGCTGTTTTTT. Protein sequence: CASTRDRGPPGELFF.

The chain is built from TRBV11-2 and TRBJ1-5; 9 bases align to TRBD1. The ends lost 3 bases at V and 6 bases at J; junction bases unmatched: 6. Germline V gene data show CDR1 as SGHAT and CDR2 as FQNNGV. This CDR3 has 15 amino acids. The CDR3 sequence is CASSLNRGQGQPQHF. The CDR3 DNA reads TGTGCCAGCAGCTTGAACAGGGGGCAGGGTCAGCCCCAGCATTTT.

The genes are TRBV18 and TRBJ1-4; D is unclear. The CDR3 loop spans 14 amino acids. The germline gives CDR1 KGHSH, CDR2 LQKENI. V shed 1 base and J shed 5 bases, with 8 bases lying between them. Written as DNA, the CDR3 is TGTGCCAGCTCACCACTTCGGGAGAATGAAAAACTGTTTTTT. Its protein product is CASSPLRENEKLFF.

The CDR3 loop is CASSVGASSGYEQYF. DNA of the CDR3: TGTGCCAGCAGCGTAGGGGCTAGCTCCGGCTACGAGCAGTACTTC. The rearrangement uses TRBV9 and TRBJ2-7; possible D gene TRBD2, 5 bases. CDR3 size: 15 residues. V was trimmed by 0 bases and J by 3 bases, leaving 13 bases between them. Per the germline V gene, CDR1 is SGDLS and CDR2 is YYNGEE.

This clone has more than one count but fewer than ten. This sequence joins TRBV28 and TRBJ1-5, with TRBD1 as a possible D gene (5 bases). The CDR3 runs 13 residues. Trimming removed 6 bases from V and 3 bases from J, with 9 bases in between. The germline V gene encodes CDR1 MDHEN and CDR2 SYDVKM. The CDR3: CASRTADNQPQHF. In nucleotides, the CDR3 is TGTGCCAGCAGGACAGCAGACAATCAGCCCCAGCATTTT.

Only a few counts were recorded for this clone. The chain links TRBV4-3 to TRBJ1-3; the D gene is possibly TRBD1 (6 bases). The CDR3 has 16 residues. CDR1 is LGHNA and CDR2 is YSLEER in the germline V gene. With 4 bases removed from V and 0 bases from J, the gap between germline ends came to 13 bases. The CDR3 sequence is CASSPWGLSSGNTIYF. Here the CDR3 DNA reads TGCGCCAGCAGCCCCTGGGGGCTTAGCTCTGGAAACACCATATATTTT.

The gene calls are TRBV11-2 and TRBJ1-1; D possibly corresponds to TRBD1 (6 bases). V was shortened by 6 bases and J by 4 bases, with 15 bases between the two germline ends. CDR1 is SGHAT and CDR2 is FQNNGV in the germline V gene. The CDR3 spans 14 residues. CDR3 region: CASRFGQSGTEAFF. CDR3 bases: TGTGCCAGCAGGTTCGGACAGAGCGGCACTGAAGCTTTCTTT. The whole variable domain, filled in from reference TRBV11-2 and TRBJ1-1, reads EAGVAQSPRYKIIEKRQSVAFWCNPISGHATLYWYQQILGQGPKLLIQFQNNGVVDDSQLPKDRFSAERLKGVDSTLKIQPAKLEDSAVYLCASRFGQSGTEAFFGQGTRLTVV.

The chain uses TRBV12-2 and TRBJ1-5. TRBV12-2 is a pseudogene locus. The CDR3 is 15 amino acids. The CDR3 sequence is CASRSLGGRDQPQHF. The DNA for the CDR3 is TGTGCAAGTCGCTCGCTTGGGGGGAGGGATCAGCCCCAGCATTTT.

J is TRBJ1-2 and V is TRBV19; D possibly corresponds to TRBD1 (6 bases). This CDR3 contains 17 residues. The V end lost 6 bases, the J end lost 0 bases, and 20 bases lay between the germline ends. Germline assignment: CDR1 LNHDA and CDR2 SQIVND (reference sequence). The CDR3 DNA reads TGTGCCAGTAGAACTCACTCGCCGGGACAACCTAACTATGGCTACACCTTC. Protein sequence: CASRTHSPGQPNYGYTF.

The chain joins TRBV5-1 to TRBJ2-1; 14 bases line up with TRBD2. The CDR3 length is 14 residues. Unmatched junction bases numbered 7, after V lost 5 bases and J lost 12 bases. CDR1 and CDR2 from the germline V gene are SGHRS and YFSETQ. The CDR3 is CASRTSGGADSQFF. The CDR3 bases are TGCGCCAGCAGGACTAGCGGGGGGGCCGATTCGCAGTTCTTC. Supplemented by reference TRBV5-1 and TRBJ2-1, the full variable domain reads KAGVTQTPRYLIKTRGQQVTLSCSPISGHRSVSWYQQTPGQGLQFLFEYFSETQRNKGNFPGRFSGRQFSNSRSEMNVSTLELGDSALYLCASRTSGGADSQFFGPGTRLTVL.

The rearrangement uses TRBV7-3 and TRBJ2-5; 10 nucleotides agree with TRBD2. V shed 1 base and J 3 bases; nucleotides not matched to a gene: 5. The CDR3 contains 16 residues. CDR1 SGHTA and CDR2 FQGTGA come from the germline V gene. The CDR3 loop is CASSLKGLAGEETQYF. In DNA, the CDR3 is TGTGCCAGCAGCTTAAAAGGTCTAGCGGGGGAAGAGACCCAGTACTTC.

This chain uses TRBV30 with TRBJ1-4, with TRBD1 as a possible D gene (6 bases). V shed 3 bases and J shed 8 bases, with 16 bases lying between them. Per germline, CDR1 GTSNPN and CDR2 SVGIG (reference sequence). The CDR3 length is 14 residues. This chain's CDR3 is CAWRTKTGTEKLFF. CDR3 DNA: TGTGCCTGGAGAACCAAAACAGGGACGGAAAAACTGTTTTTT. Looking up the rest from reference TRBV30 and TRBJ1-4 gives the full variable domain: SQTIHQWPATLVQPVGSPLSLECTVEGTSNPNLYWYRQAAGRGLQLLFYSVGIGQISSEVPQNLSASRPQDRQFILSSKKLLLSDSGFYLCAWRTKTGTEKLFFGSGTQLSVL.

The gene calls are TRBV5-4 and TRBJ1-1; TRBD1 is a possible D gene (5 bases). Germline CDR1 SGHNT, CDR2 YYREEE (reference sequence). The CDR3 covers 16 residues. V dropped 4 bases and J dropped 4 bases, with 20 bases sitting between them. The CDR3 protein is CASSLGQGKFGTEAFF. DNA for the CDR3: TGTGCCAGCAGCCTGGGGCAGGGAAAGTTTGGCACTGAAGCTTTCTTT.

The chain employs TRBV27 and TRBJ2-3, with D possibly being TRBD1 (5 bases). Germline V gene data show CDR1 as MNHEY and CDR2 as SMNVEV (reference sequence). This CDR3 comprises 15 residues. V was cut by 10 bases and J by 2 bases, with 19 bases left in between. CDR3 nucleotide sequence: TGTGCCACCAGAAAAGGATCAGGGTACACAGATACGCAGTATTTT. Its protein is CATRKGSGYTDTQYF.

The chain's CDR3 is CASSLLWGGEQFF. Here the CDR3 DNA reads TGTGCCAGCAGCCTTCTCTGGGGGGGCGAGCAGTTCTTC. The V gene is TRBV11-3, the J gene TRBJ2-1; the D gene is possibly TRBD2 (7 bases). The V end lost 5 bases, the J end lost 10 bases, and 15 bases lay between the germline ends. The CDR3 has 13 residues. Germline V gene lookup returns CDR1 SGHNT and CDR2 YENEEA.

This chain links TRBV19 with TRBJ1-2; D might be TRBD1 (5 bases). There are 14 residues in the CDR3. Germline CDR1 reads LNHDA; CDR2 reads SQIVND (reference sequence). The V end lost 3 bases, the J end lost 4 bases, and 12 bases lay between the germline ends. CDR3 region: CASSIAGWGYGYTF. The CDR3 region has the DNA TGTGCCAGTAGTATCGCAGGGTGGGGCTATGGCTACACCTTC.

J is TRBJ1-5 and V is TRBV6-5; TRBD1 aligns across 7 bases. The CDR3 spans 15 residues. Looked up from germline, CDR1 is MNHEY and CDR2 is SVGAGI. V shed 6 bases and J 0 bases; nucleotides not matched to a gene: 5. The CDR3 sequence is CASRAGTASNQPQHF. The CDR3, as DNA: TGTGCCAGCAGGGCCGGGACAGCTAGCAATCAGCCCCAGCATTTT.

The chain combines TRBV12-5 with TRBJ1-1, with 8 positions matching TRBD1. Germline-derived CDR1 and CDR2 are LGHNT and FRNRAP. J lost 5 bases, V lost 6 bases, and 11 bases had no gene match. The CDR3 sequence is 15 residues long. CDR3 in DNA: TGTGCTAGTGGCAATCTTGACAGGGGAGGTACTGAAGCTTTCTTT. Protein: CASGNLDRGGTEAFF.

This chain links TRBV7-8 with TRBJ2-7, with D possibly matching TRBD2 (7 bases). The V and J ends lost 5 bases and 7 bases respectively, with 12 bases between them. The CDR3 sequence is 12 residues long. Germline lookup yields CDR1 SGHVS and CDR2 FQNEAQ. The CDR3 here is CASSKGGEEQYF. The CDR3 DNA sequence: TGTGCCAGCAGCAAAGGGGGGGAGGAGCAGTACTTC. The full variable domain, rest sourced from reference TRBV7-8 and TRBJ2-7, is GAGVSQSPRYKVAKRGQDVALRCDPISGHVSLFWYQQALGQGPEFLTYFQNEAQLDKSGLPSDRFFAERPEGSVSTLKIQRTQQEDSAVYLCASSKGGEEQYFGPGTRLTVT.

This rearrangement joins TRBV19 to TRBJ2-2, with TRBD1 as a possible D gene (6 bases). V was shortened by 7 bases and J by 3 bases, with 12 bases between the two germline ends. This CDR3 has 14 amino acids. Germline V gives CDR1 LNHDA, CDR2 SQIVND (reference sequence). The CDR3 DNA reads TGTGCCAGTAAACAGGGTAAAGACACCGGGGAGCTGTTTTTT. Its protein is CASKQGKDTGELFF.

The chain has TRBV30 and TRBJ2-7; 13 bases map to TRBD2. This CDR3 comprises 13 residues. J gave up 6 bases and V 5 bases, and 4 bases lay outside the gene matches. The germline CDR1 and CDR2 sequences are GTSNPN and SVGIG (reference sequence). The CDR3 here is CAWELAGGLEQYF. The CDR3 DNA reads TGTGCCTGGGAACTAGCGGGAGGGCTCGAGCAGTACTTC.

This chain uses TRBV5-1 with TRBJ2-5, with TRBD1 identical over 11 bases. The CDR3 sequence is 14 residues long. Germline V gives CDR1 SGHRS, CDR2 YFSETQ. V shed 4 bases, J shed 5 bases, and the junction held 4 bases outside the gene matches. CDR3 nucleotide sequence: TGCGCCAGCAGCAGGACAGGGGGCGAGGAGACCCAGTACTTC. Translating gives CASSRTGGEETQYF.

This clone has a handful of counts. The chain carries TRBV5-6 and TRBJ1-3; the match to TRBD1 covers 10 bases. Germline lookup yields CDR1 SGHDT and CDR2 YYEEEE. This CDR3 region has 17 residues. After removal of 1 base from V and 2 bases from J, the junction contained 6 bases not matched to a gene. The CDR3 protein is CASSLLQGQGTGNTIYF. Here the CDR3 DNA reads TGTGCCAGCAGCTTGCTCCAGGGACAGGGGACTGGAAACACCATATATTTT. The entire variable domain, with the rest obtained from reference TRBV5-6 and TRBJ1-3, is as follows: DAGVTQSPTHLIKTRGQQVTLRCSPKSGHDTVSWYQQALGQGPQFIFQYYEEEERQRGNFPDRFSGHQFPNYSSELNVNALLLGDSALYLCASSLLQGQGTGNTIYFGEGSWLTVV.

The chain has TRBV5-1 and TRBJ2-3; D gene unclear. The V and J ends lost 4 bases and 0 bases respectively, with 12 bases between them. CDR1 and CDR2 (germline): SGHRS, YFSETQ. The CDR3 covers 15 residues. The CDR3 spells CASSPPATSTDTQYF. The CDR3 DNA sequence: TGCGCCAGCAGCCCCCCCGCGACTAGCACAGATACGCAGTATTTT.

As regards this clone: Additional DNA sequences in this sample encode the identical CDR3. This chain connects TRBV7-2 to TRBJ1-2, with D possibly TRBD1 on 5 matching bases. The CDR3 totals 13 residues. The V gene's germline CDR1 is SGHTA and CDR2 FQGNSA. V was pared by 4 bases and J by 5 bases, with 11 bases between. CDR3 nucleotide sequence: TGTGCCAGCAGCTCCGGGGGAGGGTATGGCTACACCTTC. It yields the protein CASSSGGGYGYTF.

V and J are TRBV28 and TRBJ1-5; 8 bases map to TRBD1. V dropped 6 bases and J dropped 4; count of bases not matched to a gene: 5. This CDR3 region has 14 residues. From germline, CDR1 is MDHEN and CDR2 SYDVKM. The CDR3 spells CASRTGVQNQPQHF. In DNA form, the CDR3 reads TGTGCCAGCAGGACAGGGGTACAGAATCAGCCCCAGCATTTT.